This entry is about one T cell receptor beta chain. With sequencing, the targeted depth ranged from 1 in 200,000 to 1 in 1 million T cells. The assay was immunoSEQ multiplex PCR, and TCRdb's table has in-frame clones only and misses some. The table has approximately 50,000 clones, over 60% seen once. This entry comes from a study of cytotoxic CD8 clonotypes in ibrutinib-treated CLL. This CDR3 is built from 14 residues. Germline V gene data show CDR1 as MNHEY and CDR2 as SMNVEV (reference sequence). With V trimmed by 3 bases and J by 8 bases, 8 bases remained unmatched. The rearrangement uses TRBV27 and TRBJ2-3, with TRBD2 identical over 7 bases. The TCR sequence derives from a human donor with chronic lymphocytic leukemia. The sample here was PBMCs, taken after 12 months of ibrutinib treatment. CDR3 nucleotides: TGTGCCAGCAGTTTTGGCAGGGAGGGAGGTACGCAGTATTTT. Residues: CASSFGREGGTQYF.